This T cell receptor beta chain was profiled in a study of early T cells in non-severe SARS-CoV-2 infection. V was cut by 3 bases and J by 10 bases, with 13 bases left in between. In germline, CDR1 is SGHTA, CDR2 FQGTGA. There are 14 residues in the CDR3. Unique molecular identifiers (one per individual cDNA molecule) were attached. MiXCR was run by TCRdb on the 5' RACE reads, yielding one entry per CDR3 protein. The table includes roughly 57,000 distinct CDR3 sequences, around 12% detected once. The specimen comprised whole blood, sampled at baseline. The chain uses TRBV7-3 and TRBJ1-6; D possibly corresponds to TRBD1 (5 bases). The sequence was collected from an adult who was a healthcare worker with PCR-confirmed SARS-CoV-2 infection or an uninfected control (not recorded which). CDR3 region: CASSLGQGRSPLHF. In DNA form, the CDR3 reads TGTGCCAGCAGCTTGGGGCAGGGACGCTCACCCCTCCACTTT.